Detailed here is one T cell receptor beta chain. What it recognizes is unknown. This CDR3 spans 14 amino acids. Per germline, CDR1 MDHEN and CDR2 SYDVKM. The V end was cut by 3 bases, the J end by 0 bases, with 8 bases between. This sample stems from a study of identifying expanded T cells in peripheral blood. Study-wide results and limits: Variance in clone template counts between approximately 2-week samples significantly increased with total template count across all healthy donors. Technical replicates showed roughly 1.2 changed clones; around two weeks roughly 15; four weeks 19.

No infections or other immune events were documented during collection. The table came from immunoSEQ multiplex PCR; TCRdb's copy has only in-frame clones and leaves some out. This table holds more than 85,000 clones, approximately 88% found once. Sequenced: blood. The J gene is TRBJ1-2, the V gene TRBV28; D not certain. The source is a person between 18 and 75 years old in good health. CDR3 protein: CASSLGGANYGYTF. For the CDR3, the DNA is TGTGCCAGCAGTTTGGGTGGAGCTAACTATGGCTACACCTTC.